This TCR beta chain emerged from a study of cytomegalovirus exposure and HLA in healthy donors. About the study: The roughly 110 validation repertoires used the same platform as the 666 first-cohort repertoires, a later analysis reported. Study observations and caveats: That first-cohort TCR clusters tended to co-occur in the roughly 120 validation repertoires was found in a later analysis.

The table came from immunoSEQ multiplex PCR; TCRdb's copy has only in-frame clones and leaves some out. This table has approximately 140,000 clones, about 86% appearing once. This CDR3 spans 15 amino acids. Trimming took off 3 bases at V and 5 bases at J, with 18 bases between the two ends. The germline V gene encodes CDR1 SGHNT and CDR2 YYREEE (reference sequence). In regard to this clone: Antigen specificity is unknown.

Material for sequencing was PBMCs. The V and J genes are TRBV5-4 and TRBJ2-7, with D perhaps matching TRBD1 (6 bases). This TCR was sampled from a man in his late teens or twenties in good health and CMV-seronegative. CDR3 loop: CASSSLLDRIHEQYF. CDR3 DNA: TGTGCCAGCAGCTCCTTACTCGACAGGATCCACGAGCAGTACTTC.